The clone carrying this T cell receptor (beta chain) has at least ten counts. Its antigen is currently unknown. This sample stems from a study of T-cell reconstitution after alpha-beta-depleted transplantation in children. The study, taken as a whole, reports: The study traced high day-60 TCRbeta diversity in some patients to surviving recipient T cells and thymic progenitors. About two months after transplant, alpha-beta T cells reportedly came from several hundred expanded graft clones. T-cell counts and diversity at one year following transplant were attributed mainly to newly produced T cells.

Germline CDR1 reads SGDLS; CDR2 reads YYNGEE. The CDR3 is made up of 16 amino acids. Between the trimmed V and J ends, which lost 2 bases and 0 bases, there was a span of 11 bases. Unique molecular identifiers featured in how the TCRbeta library was prepared. MiXCR was run by TCRdb on the PCR reads, yielding one entry per CDR3 protein. Of around 200,000 distinct CDR3 sequences in the sample, approximately 10% are singletons; the top ten hold 28%. The origin of this receptor is a child under two years old with acute myeloid leukemia, due to receive a stem cell transplant. V and J are TRBV9 and TRBJ2-2; a weak D match, TRBD1 (7 bases). The sequences come from PBMCs, collected before TCRalphabeta/CD19-depleted stem cell transplant. The CDR3 nucleotides are TGTGCCAGCAGCGTCAGGGGGGACCCGAACACCGGGGAGCTGTTTTTT. Amino acids: CASSVRGDPNTGELFF.